The clone carrying this T cell receptor (beta chain) was seen a single time. The antigen remains undetermined. One junction end does not reproduce the germline sequence, and a read error may be involved. Researchers used the Oncomine TCR Beta short-read assay to sequence DNA from cultured CD4+ T cells. TCRdb re-called the PCR reads with MiXCR, one entry per CDR3 protein. The data show over 7,500 distinct CDR3 sequences, with roughly 65% seen just once and around 32% held by the top ten. The data derive from a study of vaccination and CD4 T cells after COVID-19. About the study: Participants got two doses of BNT162b2 or mRNA-1273 vaccine.

Treatment of the sample: approximately nine-day PBMC culture with coronavirus spike peptide pools or control peptides (ViraFEST assay). Germline V gene lookup returns CDR1 SGHNT and CDR2 YENEEA. This CDR3 has 15 amino acids. V is TRBV11-3 and J is TRBJ2-5; no reliable D call. Material for sequencing was CD4+ T cells from blood, cultured in vitro. This receptor was taken from a human donor who had recovered from COVID-19. CDR3 bases: TGTGTCAGCAGCTTAGATCGCGGCGTTCAAGAGACCCAGTACTTC. This encodes CVSSLDRGVQETQYF.